The entry below gives a single T cell receptor (beta chain) sequence along with its context. Its antigen is as yet unknown. An end of the junction does not agree with germline; a read error may underlie this. The sample comes from a study of T cells in Graves' hyperthyroidism and ophthalmopathy. Study-wide results and limits: Also found in blood were most expanded thyroid clonotypes above 0.001.

RNA transcripts yielded amplified TCR beta CDR3 regions. Carried out on the TCR CDR3, a first-round RT-PCR used the HTBI primer set. TCRdb passed the multiplex PCR reads through MiXCR, listing each CDR3 protein once. The table includes 700,000 to 850,000 distinct CDR3 sequences, about 35% detected once. Germline V gene data show CDR1 as SGHTA and CDR2 as FQGNSA. The CDR3 runs 17 residues. The TCR was taken from a woman aged 35 to 49 with Graves' hyperthyroidism. The rearrangement uses TRBV7-2 and TRBJ1-1, with 7 bases aligning to TRBD1. The sequenced sample was blood. CDR3 in amino acids: CASSQVSFEPGQPEAFF. DNA of the CDR3: TGCGCCAGCAGCCAAGTCAGTTTTGAACCGGGACAGCCTGAAGCTTTCTTT.